A selection of T cell receptor beta chains follows, all from one sample in a study of blood T cell repertoires in COVID-19. The table came from immunoSEQ multiplex PCR; TCRdb's copy has only in-frame clones and leaves some out. The sample consists of approximately 200,000 clones, 70% to 90% of them appearing once. The source material was PBMCs or T cells enriched from blood (not recorded which). Every receptor here comes from a man aged 25-45 years who had recovered from COVID-19. The CDR3 runs from the conserved cysteine through the conserved F or W. The D gene is left open where the match is weak. For some rows the clone size is stated as once, few or many, or as a class when expanded; others skip it.

CDR3 length	V gene	D gene	clone size	J gene	CDR3 protein	CDR3 DNA
15	TRBV11-2	TRBD1	once	TRBJ2-5	CASSLETGGLETQYF	TGTGCCAGCAGCTTAGAAACAGGGGGCCTGGAGACCCAGTACTTC
16	TRBV6-6	TRBD2	.	TRBJ2-7	CASSYPSTSGVYEQYF	TGTGCCAGCAGTTACCCCTCGACTAGCGGGGTGTACGAGCAGTACTTC
16	TRBV5-8	TRBD2	.	TRBJ2-1	CASRWGGGGSYNEQFF	TGTGCCAGCAGATGGGGGGGTGGTGGCTCCTACAATGAGCAGTTCTTC
14	TRBV5-4	TRBD1	.	TRBJ1-2	CASSSSTGGNGYTF	TGTGCCAGCAGCTCCTCGACAGGGGGCAATGGCTACACCTTC
17	TRBV5-4	TRBD2	once	TRBJ2-5	CASSPGSGGATGETQYF	TGTGCCAGCAGCCCTGGTAGCGGGGGGGCAACGGGTGAGACCCAGTACTTC
15	TRBV5-4	.	.	TRBJ2-3	CASSPTAGHTDTQYF	TGTGCCAGCAGCCCAACCGCTGGACACACAGATACGCAGTATTTT
13	TRBV19	.	.	TRBJ1-1	CASSMFRPAEAFF	TGTGCCAGTAGTATGTTCAGGCCCGCTGAAGCTTTCTTT
13	TRBV7-3	.	.	TRBJ1-1	CASSSEENTEAFF	TGTGCCAGCAGCTCGGAGGAGAACACTGAAGCTTTCTTT
16	TRBV5-4	TRBD1	.	TRBJ2-2	CASSLGGTVNTGELFF	TGTGCCAGCAGCTTGGGGGGGACAGTTAACACCGGGGAGCTGTTTTTT
12	TRBV11-2	.	.	TRBJ1-1	CASTYSGDEAFF	TGTGCCAGCACCTACAGCGGAGATGAAGCTTTCTTT
16	TRBV2	.	.	TRBJ2-6	CASSGRKLSGANVLTF	TGTGCCAGCAGTGGAAGAAAACTTTCTGGGGCCAACGTCCTGACTTTC
12	TRBV20-1	.	.	TRBJ2-7	CSASESPYEQYF	TGCAGTGCTAGTGAGTCTCCCTACGAGCAGTACTTC
13	TRBV7-8	TRBD1	.	TRBJ2-7	CASSLGQGPRQYF	TGTGCCAGCAGCTTGGGACAGGGGCCGAGGCAGTACTTC
15	TRBV28	TRBD1	once	TRBJ2-3	CASPSTGAPTDTQYF	TGTGCCAGCCCCTCCACAGGGGCCCCCACAGATACGCAGTATTTT
13	TRBV12-3/TRBV12-4	.	.	TRBJ2-5	CASSADSLETQYF	TGTGCCAGCAGTGCCGACTCCTTAGAGACCCAGTACTTC
16	TRBV28	TRBD1	.	TRBJ1-6	CASSGTGGSYNSPLHF	TGTGCCAGCAGTGGCACAGGGGGCTCCTATAATTCACCCCTCCACTTT
15	TRBV11-1	.	.	TRBJ2-2	CASSRRFVNAGELFF	TGTGCCAGCAGCCGTCGTTTTGTTAATGCCGGGGAGCTGTTTTTT
15	TRBV11-1	.	.	TRBJ1-1	CASSLGWQMNTEAFF	TGTGCCAGCAGCTTAGGCTGGCAAATGAACACTGAAGCTTTCTTT
15	TRBV6-6	.	.	TRBJ2-2	CASSYPGINTGELFF	TGTGCCAGCAGTTACCCCGGGATAAACACCGGGGAGCTGTTTTTT
15	TRBV7-2	TRBD2	.	TRBJ2-1	CASSKAGGPYNEQFF	TGTGCCAGCAGCAAAGCGGGGGGGCCTTACAATGAGCAGTTCTTC
13	TRBV3-1/TRBV3-2	.	.	TRBJ2-3	CASSQLAADTQYF	TGTGCCAGCAGCCAACTTGCGGCGGATACGCAGTATTTT
11	TRBV29-1	.	.	TRBJ1-2	CSVAQLYGYTF	TGCAGCGTTGCACAGCTCTATGGCTACACCTTC
17	TRBV28	TRBD2	.	TRBJ2-7	CASSSGRALGGSYEQYF	TGTGCCAGCAGTAGCGGGAGGGCCCTAGGGGGCTCCTACGAGCAGTACTTC
13	TRBV19	.	.	TRBJ2-7	CASSITGVYEQYF	TGTGCCAGTAGTATCACCGGGGTGTACGAGCAGTACTTC
14	TRBV5-1	TRBD1	.	TRBJ1-2	CASSWQGAHYGYTF	TGCGCCAGCAGCTGGCAGGGGGCTCACTATGGCTACACCTTC
14	TRBV25-1	.	.	TRBJ2-3	CASQQGQGLDTQYF	TGTGCCAGTCAACAAGGGCAGGGGTTAGATACGCAGTATTTT
14	TRBV15	.	.	TRBJ2-1	CATSPGVTYNEQFF	TGTGCCACCAGCCCGGGAGTGACCTACAATGAGCAGTTCTTC
14	TRBV6-5	.	.	TRBJ1-6	CASSLDMKNSPLHF	TGTGCCAGCAGTCTTGACATGAAAAATTCACCCCTCCACTTT
10	TRBV7-9	.	.	TRBJ1-2	CAGGNYGYTF	TGTGCCGGGGGGAACTATGGCTACACCTTC
11	TRBV11-2	TRBD1	.	TRBJ1-2	CASSPGGGYTF	TGTGCCAGCAGCCCAGGGGGGGGCTACACCTTC
14	TRBV2	TRBD2	.	TRBJ2-5	CASSERAGGGTQYF	TGTGCCAGCAGTGAGCGGGCGGGAGGGGGGACCCAGTACTTC
15	TRBV7-9	.	.	TRBJ1-4	CASSLPTGRDEKLFF	TGTGCCAGCAGCTTACCCACAGGGCGCGATGAAAAACTGTTTTTT
16	TRBV6-6	TRBD1	.	TRBJ1-1	CASSSPTGGFNTEAFF	TGTGCCAGCTCGTCACCCACAGGGGGCTTCAACACTGAAGCTTTCTTT
12	TRBV11-2	.	.	TRBJ1-2	CASSLGLGGYTF	TGTGCCAGCAGCTTAGGTCTCGGTGGCTACACCTTC
17	TRBV4-2	TRBD2	.	TRBJ2-3	CASSPRILGRSADTQYF	TGTGCCAGCAGCCCCCGAATCCTCGGGAGGAGTGCAGATACGCAGTATTTT
15	TRBV7-3	.	.	TRBJ2-6	CASSQGGAGANVLTF	TGTGCCAGCAGCCAAGGGGGGGCTGGGGCCAACGTCCTGACTTTC
14	TRBV19	.	.	TRBJ1-1	CASSIQALNTEAFF	TGTGCCAGTAGTATTCAGGCCTTGAACACTGAAGCTTTCTTT
13	TRBV7-2	.	.	TRBJ2-5	CASSLALAETQYF	TGTGCCAGCAGCTTAGCCCTAGCGGAGACCCAGTACTTC
13	TRBV7-2	.	.	TRBJ1-1	CASSLSRDTEAFF	TGTGCCAGCAGCTTATCCAGGGATACTGAAGCTTTCTTT
13	TRBV5-6	TRBD1	.	TRBJ1-3	CASIYRGRNTIYF	TGTGCCAGCATTTACAGGGGTCGAAACACCATATATTTT
15	TRBV19	TRBD1	.	TRBJ2-2	CASKGAGGIDGELFF	TGTGCCAGTAAGGGGGCAGGGGGCATCGACGGGGAGCTGTTTTTT
14	TRBV10-3	TRBD1	.	TRBJ1-1	CAISIQGADTEAFF	TGTGCCATCAGTATACAGGGGGCTGACACTGAAGCTTTCTTT
17	TRBV5-8	TRBD1	few	TRBJ1-4	CASSRGQGISYGEKLFF	TGTGCCAGCAGCCGGGGACAGGGCATTAGCTATGGTGAAAAACTGTTTTTT
14	TRBV3-1/TRBV3-2	.	.	TRBJ1-5	CASSQDSYNQPQHF	TGTGCCAGCAGCCAGGACAGCTACAATCAGCCCCAGCATTTT
14	TRBV6-1	TRBD2	.	TRBJ2-2	CASRREGETGELFF	TGTGCCAGCAGGCGGGAGGGAGAAACCGGGGAGCTGTTTTTT
15	TRBV25-1	TRBD1	.	TRBJ1-6	CASSGHRGNNSPLHF	TGTGCCAGCAGTGGTCACAGGGGAAATAATTCACCCCTCCACTTT
16	TRBV5-1	.	.	TRBJ1-2	CASSRGSVEQRYGYTF	TGCGCCAGCAGCCGGGGGTCCGTTGAGCAGAGGTATGGCTACACCTTC
16	TRBV4-1	TRBD2	.	TRBJ2-3	CASSQDEHTSGDTQYF	TGCGCCAGCAGCCAAGATGAACATACTAGCGGAGATACGCAGTATTTT
11	TRBV3-1/TRBV3-2	.	.	TRBJ1-1	CASSSGAEAFF	TGTGCCAGTTCGTCCGGGGCTGAAGCTTTCTTT
15	TRBV2	.	.	TRBJ1-5	CASSVRQLSNQPQHF	TGTGCCAGCAGTGTTCGTCAACTTAGCAATCAGCCCCAGCATTTT
14	TRBV5-1	.	.	TRBJ2-3	CASRGGSSTDTQYF	TGCGCCAGCAGGGGAGGATCTAGCACAGATACGCAGTATTTT